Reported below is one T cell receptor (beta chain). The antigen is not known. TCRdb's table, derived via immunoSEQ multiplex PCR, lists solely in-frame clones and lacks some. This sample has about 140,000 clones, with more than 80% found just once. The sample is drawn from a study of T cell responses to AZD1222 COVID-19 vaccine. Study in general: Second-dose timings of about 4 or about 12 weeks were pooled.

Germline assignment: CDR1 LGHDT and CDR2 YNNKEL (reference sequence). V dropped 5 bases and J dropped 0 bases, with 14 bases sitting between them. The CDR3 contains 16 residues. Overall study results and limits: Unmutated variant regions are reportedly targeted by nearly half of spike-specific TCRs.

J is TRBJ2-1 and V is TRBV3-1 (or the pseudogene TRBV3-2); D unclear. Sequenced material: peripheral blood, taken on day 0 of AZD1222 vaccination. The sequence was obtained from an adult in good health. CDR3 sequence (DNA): TGTGCCAGCAGCGCACACGGGCAAGGCTCCTACAATGAGCAGTTCTTC. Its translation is CASSAHGQGSYNEQFF.